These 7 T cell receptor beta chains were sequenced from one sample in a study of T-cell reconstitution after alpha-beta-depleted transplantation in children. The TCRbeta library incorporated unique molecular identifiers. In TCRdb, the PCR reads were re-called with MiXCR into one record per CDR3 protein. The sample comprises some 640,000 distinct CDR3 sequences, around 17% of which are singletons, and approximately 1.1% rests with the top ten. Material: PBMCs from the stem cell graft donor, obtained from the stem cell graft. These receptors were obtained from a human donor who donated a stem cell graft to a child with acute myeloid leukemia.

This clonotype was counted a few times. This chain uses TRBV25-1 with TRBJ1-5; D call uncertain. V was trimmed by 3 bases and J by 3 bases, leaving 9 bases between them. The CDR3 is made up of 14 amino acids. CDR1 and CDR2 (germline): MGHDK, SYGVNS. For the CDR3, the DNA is TGTGCCAGCAGTGATACCGGAATCAATCAGCCCCAGCATTTT. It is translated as CASSDTGINQPQHF.

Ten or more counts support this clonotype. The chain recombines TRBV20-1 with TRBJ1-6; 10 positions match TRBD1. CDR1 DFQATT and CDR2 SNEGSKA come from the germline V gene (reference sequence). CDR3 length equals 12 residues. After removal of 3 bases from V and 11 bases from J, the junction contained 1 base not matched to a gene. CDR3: CSARGQGPPLHF. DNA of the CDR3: TGCAGTGCTAGGGGACAGGGGCCACCCCTCCACTTT.

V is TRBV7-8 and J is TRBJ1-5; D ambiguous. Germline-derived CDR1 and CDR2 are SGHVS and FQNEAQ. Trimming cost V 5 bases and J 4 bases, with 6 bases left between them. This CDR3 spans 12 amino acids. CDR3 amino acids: CASSLHNQPQHF. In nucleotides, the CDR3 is TGTGCCAGCAGCCTTCATAATCAGCCCCAGCATTTT.

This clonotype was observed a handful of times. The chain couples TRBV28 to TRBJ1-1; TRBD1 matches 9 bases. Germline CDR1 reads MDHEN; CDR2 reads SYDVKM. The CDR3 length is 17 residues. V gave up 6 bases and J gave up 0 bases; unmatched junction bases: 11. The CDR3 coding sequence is TGTGCCAGCAGCCATGGGACAGGGTTTCGTATGAACACTGAAGCTTTCTTT. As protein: CASSHGTGFRMNTEAFF.

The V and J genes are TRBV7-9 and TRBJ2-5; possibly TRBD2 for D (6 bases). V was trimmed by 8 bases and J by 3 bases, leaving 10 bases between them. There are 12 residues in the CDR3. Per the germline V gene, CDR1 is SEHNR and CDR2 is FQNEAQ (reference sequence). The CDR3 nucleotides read TGTGCCAGCCGGCGACTAGAAGAGACCCAGTACTTC. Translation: CASRRLEETQYF.

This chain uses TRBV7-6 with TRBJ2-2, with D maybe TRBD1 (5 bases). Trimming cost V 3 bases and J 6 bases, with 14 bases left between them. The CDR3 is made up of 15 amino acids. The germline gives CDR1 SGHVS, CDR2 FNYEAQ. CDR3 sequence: CASSLAGQGAGELFF. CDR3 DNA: TGTGCCAGCAGCTTGGCAGGCCAGGGTGCCGGGGAGCTGTTTTTT.

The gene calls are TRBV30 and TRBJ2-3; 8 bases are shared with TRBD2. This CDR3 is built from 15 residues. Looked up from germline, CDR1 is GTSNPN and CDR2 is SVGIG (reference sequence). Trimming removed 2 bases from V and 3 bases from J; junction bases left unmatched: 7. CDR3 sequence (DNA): TGTGCCTGGAGTCGGGGGGGGGGCCAAACAGATACGCAGTATTTT. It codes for CAWSRGGGQTDTQYF.